This TCR beta chain was found in a study of T cell responses to AZD1222 COVID-19 vaccine. General observations from the study: Variant regions that are unmutated are reportedly the target of nearly half of spike-specific TCRs. Among the donors, most were white British and more were female, and clonal diversity was possibly underestimated.

This table comes from immunoSEQ multiplex PCR, and its TCRdb copy is limited to in-frame clones, with some not included. The repertoire holds 150,000 to 200,000 clones, with approximately 86% as singletons. Germline lookup yields CDR1 MRHNA and CDR2 SNTAGT. Trimming took 3 bases from V and 1 from J; bases not matched to a gene: 3. The CDR3 has 14 amino acids. Comment on this clone: What it binds is not known.

This TCR came from an adult in good health. J is TRBJ2-7 and V is TRBV6-4, with 7 bases aligning to TRBD2. Sequenced here: peripheral blood, sampled on day 0 of AZD1222 vaccination. The CDR3 region has the DNA TGTGCCAGCAGTGAAACTAGCGAGTCCTACGAGCAGTACTTC. Protein: CASSETSESYEQYF.